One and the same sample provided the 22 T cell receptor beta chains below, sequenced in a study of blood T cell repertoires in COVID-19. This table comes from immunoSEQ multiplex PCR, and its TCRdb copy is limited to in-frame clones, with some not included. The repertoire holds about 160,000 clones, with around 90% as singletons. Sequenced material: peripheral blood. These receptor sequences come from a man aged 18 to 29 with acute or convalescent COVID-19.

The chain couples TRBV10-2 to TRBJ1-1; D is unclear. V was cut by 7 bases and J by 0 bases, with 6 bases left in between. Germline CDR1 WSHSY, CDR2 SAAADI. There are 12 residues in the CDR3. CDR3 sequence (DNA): TGCGCCAGCACGAGTATGAACACTGAAGCTTTCTTT. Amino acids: CASTSMNTEAFF.

The CDR3 loop reads CATSDLYQGDETQYF. The CDR3 DNA sequence: TGTGCCACCAGTGATTTGTATCAGGGGGATGAGACCCAGTACTTC. This chain links TRBV24-1 with TRBJ2-5, with 7 positions matching TRBD1. The CDR3 is made up of 15 amino acids. CDR1 and CDR2 from the germline V gene are KGHDR and SFDVKD. V lost 0 bases and J lost 5; bases outside the gene matches: 5.

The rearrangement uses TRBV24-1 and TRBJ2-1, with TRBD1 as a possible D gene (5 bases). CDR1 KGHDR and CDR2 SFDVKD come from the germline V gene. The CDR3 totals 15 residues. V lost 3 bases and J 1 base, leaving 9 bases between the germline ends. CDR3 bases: TGTGCCACCAGTGATCGCAGGGTTTCCTACAATGAGCAGTTCTTC. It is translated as CATSDRRVSYNEQFF.

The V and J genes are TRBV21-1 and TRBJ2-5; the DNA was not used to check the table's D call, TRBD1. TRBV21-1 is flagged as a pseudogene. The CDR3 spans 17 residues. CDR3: CASSKTGFGTGEKTQYF. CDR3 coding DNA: TGTGCCAGCAGCAAAACGGGATTCGGGACAGGGGAGAAGACCCAGTACTTC.

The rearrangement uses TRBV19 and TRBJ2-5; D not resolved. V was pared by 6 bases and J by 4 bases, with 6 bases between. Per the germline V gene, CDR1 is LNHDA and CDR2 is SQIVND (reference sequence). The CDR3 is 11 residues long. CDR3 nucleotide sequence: TGTGCCAGTAGAGCCGGAGAGACCCAGTACTTC. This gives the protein CASRAGETQYF.

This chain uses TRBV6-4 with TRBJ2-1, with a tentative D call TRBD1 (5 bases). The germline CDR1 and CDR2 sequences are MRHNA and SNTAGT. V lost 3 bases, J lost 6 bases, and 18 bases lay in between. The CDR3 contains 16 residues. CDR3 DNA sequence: TGTGCCAGCAGTGAAGGTGACAGCTTCGGATCCAATGAGCAGTTCTTC. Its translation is CASSEGDSFGSNEQFF.

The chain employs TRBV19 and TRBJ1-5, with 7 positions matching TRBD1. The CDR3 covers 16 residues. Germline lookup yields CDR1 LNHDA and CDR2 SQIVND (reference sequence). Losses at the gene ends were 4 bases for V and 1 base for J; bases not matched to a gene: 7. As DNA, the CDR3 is TGTGCCAGTAGTACCCTACAGGGGACCAGCAATCAGCCCCAGCATTTT. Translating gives CASSTLQGTSNQPQHF.

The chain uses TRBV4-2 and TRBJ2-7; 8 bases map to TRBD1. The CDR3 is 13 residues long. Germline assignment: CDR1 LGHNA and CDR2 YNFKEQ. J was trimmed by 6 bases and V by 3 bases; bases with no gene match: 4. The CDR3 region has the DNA TGTGCCAGCAGCCAGGACAGGGATGGCGAGCAGTACTTC. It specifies CASSQDRDGEQYF.

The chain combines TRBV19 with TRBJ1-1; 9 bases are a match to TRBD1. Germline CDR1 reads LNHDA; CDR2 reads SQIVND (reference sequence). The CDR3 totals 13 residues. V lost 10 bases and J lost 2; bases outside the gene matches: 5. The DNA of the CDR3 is TGTGCCACCGGGGGACAGGGTAACACTGAAGCTTTCTTT. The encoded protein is CATGGQGNTEAFF.

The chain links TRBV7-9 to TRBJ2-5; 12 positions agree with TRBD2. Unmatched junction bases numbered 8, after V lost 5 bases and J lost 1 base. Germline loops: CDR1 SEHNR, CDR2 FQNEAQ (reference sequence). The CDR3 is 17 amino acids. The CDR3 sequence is CASSVPGLAGLQETQYF. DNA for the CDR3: TGTGCCAGCAGCGTGCCGGGACTAGCGGGTCTCCAAGAGACCCAGTACTTC.

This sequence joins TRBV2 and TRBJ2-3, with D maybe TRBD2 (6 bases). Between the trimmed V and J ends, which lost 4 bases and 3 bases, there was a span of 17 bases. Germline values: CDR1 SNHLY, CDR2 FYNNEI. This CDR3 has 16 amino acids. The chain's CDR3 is CASSVGLAQMTDTQYF. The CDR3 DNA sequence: TGTGCCAGCAGTGTGGGGCTAGCGCAAATGACAGATACGCAGTATTTT.

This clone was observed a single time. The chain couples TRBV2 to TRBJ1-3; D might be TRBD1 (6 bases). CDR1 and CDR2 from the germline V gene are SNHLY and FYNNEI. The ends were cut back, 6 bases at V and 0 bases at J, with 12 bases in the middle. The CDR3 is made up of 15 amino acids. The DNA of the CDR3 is TGTGCCAGCAGACTTGACAGGCCCTCTGGAAACACCATATATTTT. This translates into CASRLDRPSGNTIYF. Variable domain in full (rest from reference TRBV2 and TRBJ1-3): EPEVTQTPSHQVTQMGQEVILRCVPISNHLYFYWYRQILGQKVEFLVSFYNNEISEKSEIFDDQFSVERPDGSNFTLKIRSTKLEDSAMYFCASRLDRPSGNTIYFGEGSWLTVV.

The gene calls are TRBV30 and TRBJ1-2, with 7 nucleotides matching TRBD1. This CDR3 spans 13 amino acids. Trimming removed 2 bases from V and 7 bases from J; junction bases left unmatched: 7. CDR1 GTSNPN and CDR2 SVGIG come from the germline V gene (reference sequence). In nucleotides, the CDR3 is TGTGCCTGGAGTCATCAGGGGGATCGTGGCTACACCTTC. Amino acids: CAWSHQGDRGYTF. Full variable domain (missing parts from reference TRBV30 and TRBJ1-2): SQTIHQWPATLVQPVGSPLSLECTVEGTSNPNLYWYRQAAGRGLQLLFYSVGIGQISSEVPQNLSASRPQDRQFILSSKKLLLSDSGFYLCAWSHQGDRGYTFGSGTRLTVV.

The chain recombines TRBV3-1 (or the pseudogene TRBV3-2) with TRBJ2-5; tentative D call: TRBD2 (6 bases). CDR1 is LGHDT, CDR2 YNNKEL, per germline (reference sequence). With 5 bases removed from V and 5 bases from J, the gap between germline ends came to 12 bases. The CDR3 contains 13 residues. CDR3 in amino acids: CASSGDLEETQYF. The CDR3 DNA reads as TGTGCCAGCAGCGGGGACTTGGAGGAGACCCAGTACTTC.

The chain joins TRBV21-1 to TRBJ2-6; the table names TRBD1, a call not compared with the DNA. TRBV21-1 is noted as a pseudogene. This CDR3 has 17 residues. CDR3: CASAPAGSLTGANVLTF. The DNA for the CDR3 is TGTGCCAGCGCCCCCGCAGGGTCCCTCACTGGGGCCAACGTCCTGACTTTC.

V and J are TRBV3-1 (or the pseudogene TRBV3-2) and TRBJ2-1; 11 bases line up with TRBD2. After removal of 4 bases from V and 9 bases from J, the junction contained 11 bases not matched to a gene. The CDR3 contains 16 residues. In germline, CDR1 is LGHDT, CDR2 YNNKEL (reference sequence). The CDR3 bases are TGTGCCAGCAGCCGTAGGGAACTAGCGGGAGTGAGTGAGCAGTTCTTC. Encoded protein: CASSRRELAGVSEQFF.

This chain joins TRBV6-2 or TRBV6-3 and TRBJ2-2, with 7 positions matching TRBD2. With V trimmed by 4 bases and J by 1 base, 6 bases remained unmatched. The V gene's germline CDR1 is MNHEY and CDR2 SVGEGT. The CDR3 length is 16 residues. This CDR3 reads CASSSSGTKNTGELFF. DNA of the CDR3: TGTGCCAGCAGTTCCTCCGGGACTAAGAACACCGGGGAGCTGTTTTTT.

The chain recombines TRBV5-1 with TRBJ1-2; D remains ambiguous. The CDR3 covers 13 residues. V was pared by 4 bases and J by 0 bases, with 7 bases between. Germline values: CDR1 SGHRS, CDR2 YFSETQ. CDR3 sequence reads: CASSEEANYGYTF. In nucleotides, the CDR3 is TGCGCCAGCAGCGAGGAAGCTAACTATGGCTACACCTTC.

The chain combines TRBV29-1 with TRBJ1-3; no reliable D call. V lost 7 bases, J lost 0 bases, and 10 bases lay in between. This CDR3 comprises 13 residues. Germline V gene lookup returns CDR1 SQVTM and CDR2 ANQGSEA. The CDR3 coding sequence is TGCAGCGCCTCGAGGCCCTCTGGAAACACCATATATTTT. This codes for CSASRPSGNTIYF.

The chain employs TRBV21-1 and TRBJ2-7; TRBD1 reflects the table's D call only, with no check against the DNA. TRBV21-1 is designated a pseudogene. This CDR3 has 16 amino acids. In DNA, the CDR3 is TGTGCCAGCAGCAAAGTCTCTGGAGAAGGGGGCTGCGAGCAGTACTTC. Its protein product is CASSKVSGEGGCEQYF.

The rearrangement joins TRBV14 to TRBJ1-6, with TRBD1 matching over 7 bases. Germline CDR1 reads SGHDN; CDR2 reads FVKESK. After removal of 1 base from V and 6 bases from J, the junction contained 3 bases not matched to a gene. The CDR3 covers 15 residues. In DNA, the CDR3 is TGTGCCAGCAGCCAAGGGGCAGGGGGTAATTCACCCCTCCACTTT. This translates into CASSQGAGGNSPLHF.

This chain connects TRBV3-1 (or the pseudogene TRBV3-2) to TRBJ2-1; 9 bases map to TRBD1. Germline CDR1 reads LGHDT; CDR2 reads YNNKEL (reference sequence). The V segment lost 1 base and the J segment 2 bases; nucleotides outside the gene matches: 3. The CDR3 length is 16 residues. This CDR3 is CASSQVDRGTYNEQFF. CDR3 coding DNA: TGTGCCAGCAGCCAAGTCGACAGGGGGACCTACAATGAGCAGTTCTTC.